The 3 T cell receptor beta chains in this list originate from one sample, sequenced in a study of T cells after posttransplantation cyclophosphamide (dated by TCRdb to about 2016). Library preparation employed the immunoSEQ multiplex PCR assay. Sourced from immuneACCESS, this table was stored by TCRdb with only in-frame sequences that have V and J called. A share of the clones is absent; for the studies checked, an unresolved V gene accounts for under half, and the remainder has no known explanation. This sample holds about 32,000 clones; around 90% were observed only once. The leading ten clones occupy 14% to 15% of the sample. The specimen was PBMCs. Every receptor here comes from a woman aged 40-49 years with a blood cancer, CMV-positive, and with a related stem cell donor.

This chain joins TRBV28 and TRBJ1-2, with TRBD1 identical over 12 bases. J gave up 5 bases and V 6 bases, and 4 bases lay outside the gene matches. The CDR3 has 14 amino acids. The germline gives CDR1 MDHEN, CDR2 SYDVKM. The CDR3 reads CASSWGQGAYGYTF. CDR3 nucleotide sequence: TGTGCCAGCAGCTGGGGACAGGGGGCTTATGGCTACACCTTC.

The chain couples TRBV21-1 to TRBJ2-5; the table assigns TRBD1, which was not confirmed against the DNA. TRBV21-1 is given as a pseudogene. The CDR3 sequence is 15 residues long. The CDR3 DNA reads TGTGCCAGCAGCAAAAAGGACAGGTCAAGGGAGACCCAGTACTTC. Amino acids: CASSKKDRSRETQYF.

The rearrangement uses TRBV19 and TRBJ1-4, with D possibly being TRBD1 (5 bases). V lost 5 bases, J lost 1 base, and 14 bases lay in between. Looked up from germline, CDR1 is LNHDA and CDR2 is SQIVND (reference sequence). The CDR3 has 16 amino acids. CDR3 bases: TGTGCCAGTAGTGTCCAGGGAAGGGTAACTAATGAAAAACTGTTTTTT. Its translation is CASSVQGRVTNEKLFF.